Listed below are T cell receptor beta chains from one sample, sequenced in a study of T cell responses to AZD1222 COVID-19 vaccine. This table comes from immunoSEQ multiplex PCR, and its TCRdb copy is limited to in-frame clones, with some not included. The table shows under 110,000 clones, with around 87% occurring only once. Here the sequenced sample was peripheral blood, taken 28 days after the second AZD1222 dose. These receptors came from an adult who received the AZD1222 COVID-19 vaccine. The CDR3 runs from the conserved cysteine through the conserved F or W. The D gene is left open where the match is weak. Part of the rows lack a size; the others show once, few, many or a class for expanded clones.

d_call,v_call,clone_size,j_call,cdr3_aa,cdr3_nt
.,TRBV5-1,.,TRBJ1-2,CASSFEGYGYTF,TGCGCCAGCAGCTTCGAAGGATATGGCTACACCTTC
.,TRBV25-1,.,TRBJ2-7,CASSGRQVGSYEQYF,TGTGCCAGCAGTGGCAGACAGGTCGGATCCTACGAGCAGTACTTC
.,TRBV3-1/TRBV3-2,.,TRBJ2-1,CASSQTGGLYNEQFF,TGTGCCAGCAGCCAAACGGGGGGCCTCTACAATGAGCAGTTCTTC
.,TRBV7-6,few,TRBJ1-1,CASSAAPRGKNTEAFF,TGTGCCAGCAGCGCCGCCCCGAGGGGTAAGAACACTGAAGCTTTCTTT
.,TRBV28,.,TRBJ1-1,CASSKTWTGDTEAFF,TGTGCCAGCAGTAAAACCTGGACGGGAGACACTGAAGCTTTCTTT
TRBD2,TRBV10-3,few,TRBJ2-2,CAIRLAGGGTGELFF,TGTGCCATCAGACTAGCGGGAGGAGGCACCGGGGAGCTGTTTTTT
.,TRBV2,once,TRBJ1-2,CASSEARLAGYGYTF,TGTGCCAGCAGTGAAGCGCGCCTTGCGGGCTATGGCTACACCTTC
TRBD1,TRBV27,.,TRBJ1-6,CASSSMTGASPYNSPLHF,TGTGCCAGCAGTTCGATGACAGGGGCAAGTCCCTATAATTCACCCCTCCACTTT
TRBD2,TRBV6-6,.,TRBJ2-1,CASSYSRLAHNEQFF,TGTGCCAGCAGTTACTCGAGACTAGCCCACAATGAGCAGTTCTTC
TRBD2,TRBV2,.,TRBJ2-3,CASSLAGVKDTQYF,TGTGCCAGCAGCCTAGCGGGAGTGAAAGATACGCAGTATTTT
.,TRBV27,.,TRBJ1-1,CASHGRGNVNTEAFF,TGTGCCAGCCATGGGCGGGGGAACGTGAACACTGAAGCTTTCTTT
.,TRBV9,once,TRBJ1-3,CASSSLRNTIYF,TGTGCCAGCAGCTCCCTCAGGAACACCATATATTTT
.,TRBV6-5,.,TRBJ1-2,CASSTSGLYGYTF,.
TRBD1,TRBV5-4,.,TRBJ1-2,CVARGGPRDYGYTF,TGTGTCGCCAGGGGGGGTCCCCGCGATTATGGCTACACCTTC
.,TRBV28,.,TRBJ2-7,CASSPGFHEQYF,TGTGCCAGCAGCCCGGGCTTCCACGAGCAGTACTTC
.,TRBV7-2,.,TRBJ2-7,CASSLGPSTYEQYF,TGTGCCAGCAGCTTAGGGCCCTCAACCTACGAGCAGTACTTC
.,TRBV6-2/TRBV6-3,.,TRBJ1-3,CASSYGSSGNTIYF,TGTGCCAGCAGTTACGGGAGTTCTGGAAACACCATATATTTT
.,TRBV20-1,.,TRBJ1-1,CSANRDEAFF,TGCAGTGCGAACAGAGATGAAGCTTTCTTT
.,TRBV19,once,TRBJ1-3,CASSIDAGPYSGNTIYF,TGTGCCAGTAGTATAGATGCAGGCCCATACTCTGGAAACACCATATATTTT
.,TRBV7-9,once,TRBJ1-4,CASRGATTTNEKLFF,TGTGCCAGCAGGGGGGCGACGACAACTAATGAAAAACTGTTTTTT